The T cell receptor (beta chain) under discussion was sequenced for a study of Tregs in tolerant kidney transplant recipients. Concerning this clone: Its antigen is not known.

Unstimulated regulatory T cells (CD4+CD25+CD127-), CD4+CD25- non-regulatory cells, CD4 and CD8 cells were FACS-sorted from thawed PBMCs. Study observations and caveats: The most relevant donor-specific Treg TCRbeta repertoire apparently came from expansion with activated donor B cells.

The data were produced by immunoSEQ multiplex PCR, yet TCRdb's version contains in-frame clones alone and is incomplete. The sample has 200,000 to 300,000 clones, around 82% seen once; the top ten hold around 0.64%. The clonotype originates from a human donor in good health. The sequenced material came from CD4+ T cells from blood.

The CDR3 loop reads CASSPGKGGGTEAFF. The CDR3 bases are TGTGCCAGCAGCCCCGGGAAGGGGGGAGGGACTGAAGCTTTCTTT. This rearrangement joins TRBV6-6 to TRBJ1-1, with TRBD1 as a possible D gene (6 bases). V was shortened by 6 bases and J by 5 bases, with 19 bases between the two germline ends. This CDR3 has 15 amino acids. CDR1 and CDR2 from the germline V gene are MNHNY and SVGAGI (reference sequence).